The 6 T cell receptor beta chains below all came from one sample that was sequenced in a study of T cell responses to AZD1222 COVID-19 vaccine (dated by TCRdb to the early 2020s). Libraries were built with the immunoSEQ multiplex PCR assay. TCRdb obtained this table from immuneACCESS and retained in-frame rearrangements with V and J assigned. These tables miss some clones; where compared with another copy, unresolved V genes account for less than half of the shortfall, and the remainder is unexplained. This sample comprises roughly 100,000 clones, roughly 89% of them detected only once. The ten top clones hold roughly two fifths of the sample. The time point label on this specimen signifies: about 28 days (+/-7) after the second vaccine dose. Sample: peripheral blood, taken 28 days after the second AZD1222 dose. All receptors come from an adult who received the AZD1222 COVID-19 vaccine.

The CDR3 DNA is TGTGCCAGCAGCTTGGACGGGGGCTCCTCACCCCAGCATTTT. Its protein is CASSLDGGSSPQHF. V usage is TRBV2 and J usage is TRBJ1-5; D is perhaps TRBD1 (6 bases). The V gene's germline CDR1 is SNHLY and CDR2 FYNNEI. The CDR3 spans 14 residues. V shed 6 bases and J shed 10 bases, with 19 bases lying between them.

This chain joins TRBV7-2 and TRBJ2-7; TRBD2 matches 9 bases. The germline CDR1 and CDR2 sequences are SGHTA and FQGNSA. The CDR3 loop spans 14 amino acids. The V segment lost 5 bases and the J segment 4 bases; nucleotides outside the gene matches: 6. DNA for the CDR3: TGTGCCAGCAGCCGGTCTAGCGGGAAATACGAGCAGTACTTC. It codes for CASSRSSGKYEQYF.

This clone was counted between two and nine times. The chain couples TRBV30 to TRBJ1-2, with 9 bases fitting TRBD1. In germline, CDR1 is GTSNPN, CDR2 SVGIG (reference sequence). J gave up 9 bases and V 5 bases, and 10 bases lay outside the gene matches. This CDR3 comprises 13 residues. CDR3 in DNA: TGTGCCTGGGGAATCGGGGACAGGGCCAGCTACACCTTC. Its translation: CAWGIGDRASYTF.

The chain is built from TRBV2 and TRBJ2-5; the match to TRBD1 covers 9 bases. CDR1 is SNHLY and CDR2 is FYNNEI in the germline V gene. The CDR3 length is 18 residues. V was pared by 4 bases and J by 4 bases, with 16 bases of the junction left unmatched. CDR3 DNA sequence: TGTGCCAGCAGTGGGGGGACAGGGAAGATACAAGTGCGAGAGACCCAGTACTTC. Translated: CASSGGTGKIQVRETQYF.

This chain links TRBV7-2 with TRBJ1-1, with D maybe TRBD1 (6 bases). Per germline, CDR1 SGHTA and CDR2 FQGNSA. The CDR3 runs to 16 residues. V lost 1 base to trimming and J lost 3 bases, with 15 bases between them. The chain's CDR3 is CASSLDRRGGDTEAFF. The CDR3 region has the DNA TGTGCCAGCAGCTTAGACCGCAGGGGCGGGGACACTGAAGCTTTCTTT.

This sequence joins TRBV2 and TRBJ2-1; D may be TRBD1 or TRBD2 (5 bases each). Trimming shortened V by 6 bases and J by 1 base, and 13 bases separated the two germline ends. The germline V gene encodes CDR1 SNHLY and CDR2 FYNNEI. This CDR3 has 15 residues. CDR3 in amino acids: CASRGDSQSYNEQFF. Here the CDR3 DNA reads TGTGCCAGCAGGGGAGACAGCCAGTCCTACAATGAGCAGTTCTTC.